This T cell receptor beta chain was recorded in a study of blood T cells in healthy people across ages. Findings of the study overall: Considered underestimates were the diversity estimates obtained from one million T cells.

Alongside a J-beta primer mix, a sample-barcoded 5' primer served in a second PCR lasting about 6 to 11 cycles. One entry per CDR3 protein, called by TCRdb with MiXCR from the 5' RACE reads. The profile shows hundreds of thousands of distinct CDR3 sequences, over 45% of them singletons. Germline trimming cut 1 base from V and 7 bases from J; bases unmatched to any gene: 7. The CDR3 spans 15 residues. Germline-derived CDR1 and CDR2 are DFQATT and SNEGSKA (reference sequence). Note on this clonotype: Its specificity is unknown.

The sample providers were healthy Caucasian people from Russia, aged roughly 6 to 90. Every donor provided 7.5 to 10 milliliters of peripheral blood. The material sequenced was blood. The sequence was obtained from an older woman in good health. The V call is TRBV20-1, the J call TRBJ1-4; TRBD1 aligns across 9 bases. CDR3 sequence (DNA): TGCAGTGCTAGAGGGCGGGACAGGGCAGGTGAAAAACTGTTTTTT. This sequence encodes CSARGRDRAGEKLFF.